The T cell receptor beta chain described here comes from a study of blood T cell repertoires in COVID-19. Background on the study: Acute and convalescent COVID-19 specimens originated in the United States, Italy and Spain. In each case, the material was cDNA or gDNA derived from T cells, B-cell-depleted T cells, or PBMCs.

Produced via immunoSEQ multiplex PCR; TCRdb's table is partial and in-frame only. Among approximately 150,000 clones listed, roughly 86% were seen once. Patients in Seattle were enrolled during active infection, then followed longitudinally. The origin of this receptor is a woman older than 75 with COVID-19, enrolled during active disease. The sequencing input was peripheral blood.

The CDR3 sequence: CASSLYIAGNTEAFF. The CDR3 bases are TGTGCCAGCAGCTTATATATTGCGGGGAACACTGAAGCTTTCTTT. J is TRBJ1-1 and V is TRBV7-2; no clear D. CDR1 and CDR2 from the germline V gene are SGHTA and FQGNSA. This CDR3 has 15 amino acids. The V end was cut by 2 bases, the J end by 1 base, with 11 bases between.